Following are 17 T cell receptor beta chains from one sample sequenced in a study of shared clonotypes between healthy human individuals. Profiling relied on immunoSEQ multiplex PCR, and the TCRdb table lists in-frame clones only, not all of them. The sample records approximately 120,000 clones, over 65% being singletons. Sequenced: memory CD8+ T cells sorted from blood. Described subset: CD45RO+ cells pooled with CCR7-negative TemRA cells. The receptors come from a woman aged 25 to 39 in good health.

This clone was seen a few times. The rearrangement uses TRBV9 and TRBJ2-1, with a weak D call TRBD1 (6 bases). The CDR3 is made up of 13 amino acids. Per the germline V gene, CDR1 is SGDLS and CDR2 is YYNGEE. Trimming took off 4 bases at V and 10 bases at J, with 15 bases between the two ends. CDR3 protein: CASSLLGGGEQFF. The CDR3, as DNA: TGTGCCAGCAGCTTACTAGGGGGTGGGGAGCAGTTCTTC.

The CDR3 spells CATSSRLAGAHRGEQYF. CDR3 coding DNA: TGTGCCACCAGCTCTCGACTAGCGGGAGCCCATCGTGGGGAGCAGTACTTC. The chain couples TRBV15 to TRBJ2-7; 12 nucleotides align to TRBD2. The ends lost 5 bases at V and 7 bases at J; junction bases unmatched: 15. The CDR3 has 17 residues. Germline-derived CDR1 and CDR2 are LNHNV and YYDKDF (reference sequence).

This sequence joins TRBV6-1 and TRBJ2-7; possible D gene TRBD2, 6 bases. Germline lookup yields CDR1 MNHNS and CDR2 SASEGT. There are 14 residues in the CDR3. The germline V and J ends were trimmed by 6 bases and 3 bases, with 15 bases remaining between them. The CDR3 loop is CASRRQGAGYEQYF. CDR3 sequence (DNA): TGTGCCAGCAGAAGGCAAGGAGCGGGCTACGAGCAGTACTTC.

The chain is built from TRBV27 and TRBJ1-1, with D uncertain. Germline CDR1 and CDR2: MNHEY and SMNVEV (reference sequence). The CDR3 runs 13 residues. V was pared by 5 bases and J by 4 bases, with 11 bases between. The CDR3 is CASSPRPGTEAFF. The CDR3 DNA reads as TGTGCCAGCAGTCCTAGGCCGGGCACTGAAGCTTTCTTT.

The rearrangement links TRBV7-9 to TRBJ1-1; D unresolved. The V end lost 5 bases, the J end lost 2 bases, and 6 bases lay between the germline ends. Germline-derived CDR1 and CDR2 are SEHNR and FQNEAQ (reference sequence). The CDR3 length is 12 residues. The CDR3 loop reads CASSVSNTEAFF. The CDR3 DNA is TGTGCCAGCAGCGTATCTAACACTGAAGCTTTCTTT.

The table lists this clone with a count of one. CDR3 protein: CASSFLGQGHNEQFF. For the CDR3, the DNA is TGTGCCAGCAGCTTTTTGGGACAGGGCCACAATGAGCAGTTCTTC. The chain has TRBV5-6 and TRBJ2-1; 9 nucleotides match TRBD1. V lost 2 bases, J lost 5 bases, and 5 bases stayed unmatched. This CDR3 is built from 15 residues. Per the germline V gene, CDR1 is SGHDT and CDR2 is YYEEEE. The full variable domain, rest sourced from reference TRBV5-6 and TRBJ2-1, is DAGVTQSPTHLIKTRGQQVTLRCSPKSGHDTVSWYQQALGQGPQFIFQYYEEEERQRGNFPDRFSGHQFPNYSSELNVNALLLGDSALYLCASSFLGQGHNEQFFGPGTRLTVL.

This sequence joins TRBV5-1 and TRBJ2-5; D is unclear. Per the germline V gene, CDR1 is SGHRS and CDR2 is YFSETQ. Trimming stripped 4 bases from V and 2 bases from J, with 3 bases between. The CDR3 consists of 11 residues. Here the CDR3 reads CASSQQETQYF. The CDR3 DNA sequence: TGCGCCAGCAGCCAACAAGAGACCCAGTACTTC.

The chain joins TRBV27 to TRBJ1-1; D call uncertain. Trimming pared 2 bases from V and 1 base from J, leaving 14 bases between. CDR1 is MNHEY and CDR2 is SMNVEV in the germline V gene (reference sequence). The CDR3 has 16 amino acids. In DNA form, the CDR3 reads TGTGCCAGCAGTTTAGTACCGCGACACCAGAACACTGAAGCTTTCTTT. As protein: CASSLVPRHQNTEAFF.

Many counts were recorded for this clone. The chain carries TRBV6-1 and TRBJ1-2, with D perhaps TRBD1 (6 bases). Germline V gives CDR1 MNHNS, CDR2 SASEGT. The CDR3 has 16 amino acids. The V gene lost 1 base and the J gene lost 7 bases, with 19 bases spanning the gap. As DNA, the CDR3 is TGTGCCAGCAGTGAAGGGGTTTCGGGGACAAGGGCTGGCTACACCTTC. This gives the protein CASSEGVSGTRAGYTF.

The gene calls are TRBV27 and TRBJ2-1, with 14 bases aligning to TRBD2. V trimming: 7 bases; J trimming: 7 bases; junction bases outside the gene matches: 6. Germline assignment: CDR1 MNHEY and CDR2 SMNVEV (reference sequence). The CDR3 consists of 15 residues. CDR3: CASTQGTSGSNEQFF. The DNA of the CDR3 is TGTGCCAGCACCCAGGGGACTAGCGGGAGTAATGAGCAGTTCTTC.

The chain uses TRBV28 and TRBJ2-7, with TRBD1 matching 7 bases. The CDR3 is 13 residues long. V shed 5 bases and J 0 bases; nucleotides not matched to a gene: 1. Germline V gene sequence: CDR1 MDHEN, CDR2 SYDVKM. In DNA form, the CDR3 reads TGTGCCAGCAGTCGGGACAGCTCCTACGAGCAGTACTTC. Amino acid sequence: CASSRDSSYEQYF.

The CDR3 DNA is TGCGCCAGCAGTGAAGGGGGACGGGACACCGGGGAGCTGTTTTTT. Its translation: CASSEGGRDTGELFF. The rearrangement joins TRBV10-1 to TRBJ2-2; D possibly corresponds to TRBD1 (6 bases). Germline V gene lookup returns CDR1 WNHNN and CDR2 SYGVQD (reference sequence). V was clipped by 3 bases and J by 3 bases, with 11 bases between them. This CDR3 has 15 residues.

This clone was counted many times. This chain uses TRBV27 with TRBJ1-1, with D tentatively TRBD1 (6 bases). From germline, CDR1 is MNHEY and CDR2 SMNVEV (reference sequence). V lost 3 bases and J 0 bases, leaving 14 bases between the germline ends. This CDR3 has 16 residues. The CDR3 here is CASSFERGGLNTEAFF. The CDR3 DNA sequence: TGTGCCAGCAGTTTTGAAAGAGGGGGATTGAACACTGAAGCTTTCTTT.

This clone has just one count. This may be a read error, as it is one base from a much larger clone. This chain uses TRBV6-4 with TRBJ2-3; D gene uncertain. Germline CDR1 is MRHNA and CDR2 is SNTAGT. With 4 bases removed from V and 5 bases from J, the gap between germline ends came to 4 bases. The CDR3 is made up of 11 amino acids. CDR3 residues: CASSVGDTQYF. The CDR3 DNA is TGTGCCAGCAGTGTTGGAGATACGCAGTATTTT.

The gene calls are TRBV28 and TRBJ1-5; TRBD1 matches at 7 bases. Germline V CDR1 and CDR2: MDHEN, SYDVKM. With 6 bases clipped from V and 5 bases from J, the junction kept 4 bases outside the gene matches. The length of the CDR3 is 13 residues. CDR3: CASRDRPYQPQHF. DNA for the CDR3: TGTGCCAGCAGGGACAGGCCATATCAGCCCCAGCATTTT.

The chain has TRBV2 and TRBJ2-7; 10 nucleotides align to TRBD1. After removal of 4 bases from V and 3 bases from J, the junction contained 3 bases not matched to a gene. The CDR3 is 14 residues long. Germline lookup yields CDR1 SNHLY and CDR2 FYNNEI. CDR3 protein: CASSGTGGSYEQYF. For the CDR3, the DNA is TGTGCCAGCAGTGGGACAGGGGGGAGCTACGAGCAGTACTTC.

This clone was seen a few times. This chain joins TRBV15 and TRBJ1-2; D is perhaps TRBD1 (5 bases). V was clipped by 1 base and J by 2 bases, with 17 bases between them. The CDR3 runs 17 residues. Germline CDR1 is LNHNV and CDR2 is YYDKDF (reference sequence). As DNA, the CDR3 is TGTGCCACCAGCAGAGGGGGCATCGGTGGGGCGAACTATGGCTACACCTTC. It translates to CATSRGGIGGANYGYTF. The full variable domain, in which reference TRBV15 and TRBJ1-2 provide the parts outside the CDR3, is DAMVIQNPRYQVTQFGKPVTLSCSQTLNHNVMYWYQQKSSQAPKLLFHYYDKDFNNEADTPDNFQSRRPNTSFCFLDIRSPGLGDTAMYLCATSRGGIGGANYGYTFGSGTRLTVV.